One sample yielded the 26 T cell receptor beta chains listed below, sequenced in a study of OX40 agonist ivuxolimab in advanced cancers. Data came from immunoSEQ multiplex PCR; TCRdb stores just in-frame clones and leaves some out. This sample has roughly 110,000 clones, with 85% to 95% found just once. Material: CD4+ or CD8+ T cells sorted from blood, obtained in a trial of the OX40 agonist ivuxolimab. These receptors all stem from an adult with an advanced solid tumor such as melanoma, head and neck, liver or kidney cancer.

V gene TRBV9 combines with J gene TRBJ1-1; TRBD1 aligns across 10 bases. Germline assignment: CDR1 SGDLS and CDR2 YYNGEE. The CDR3 has 14 amino acids. V lost 6 bases to trimming and J lost 4 bases; unmatched junction nucleotides: 6. The CDR3 loop reads CASNVGQGSTEAFF. DNA for the CDR3: TGTGCCAGCAACGTGGGACAGGGGTCCACTGAAGCTTTCTTT.

The CDR3 coding sequence is TGTGCCAGCAGTATCGGGACAGGGGTAGGAGAGACCCAGTACTTC. Its protein is CASSIGTGVGETQYF. The V call is TRBV6-5, the J call TRBJ2-5; 10 bases agree with TRBD1. With 5 bases clipped from V and 4 bases from J, the junction kept 7 bases outside the gene matches. The CDR3 is 15 residues long. Germline V gene sequence: CDR1 MNHEY, CDR2 SVGAGI.

V gene TRBV5-8 combines with J gene TRBJ2-5; TRBD1 might be the D (7 bases). Trimming took off 0 bases at V and 5 bases at J, with 14 bases between the two ends. Germline CDR1 SGHTS, CDR2 YDEGEE. The CDR3 runs to 15 residues. The CDR3 DNA sequence: TGTGCCAGCAGCTTGGAAGGGGGCGCGGGGGAGACCCAGTACTTC. It codes for CASSLEGGAGETQYF.

The chain joins TRBV28 to TRBJ1-2, with unresolved D. The germline CDR1 and CDR2 sequences are MDHEN and SYDVKM. The V gene lost 8 bases and the J gene lost 3 bases, with 16 bases spanning the gap. The CDR3 totals 14 residues. In DNA, the CDR3 is TGTGCCAGCGGCCTAGAGAGATGGGACTATGGCTACACCTTC. It codes for CASGLERWDYGYTF.

This clone showed up just a few times. This chain connects TRBV5-6 to TRBJ1-6; D unresolved. V was shortened by 4 bases and J by 12 bases, with 17 bases between the two germline ends. Germline lookup yields CDR1 SGHDT and CDR2 YYEEEE. There are 14 residues in the CDR3. DNA for the CDR3: TGTGCCAGCAGCCCGAGGGATGGGATTGGACCCCTCCACTTT. This codes for CASSPRDGIGPLHF. The full variable domain, with the rest looked up from reference TRBV5-6 and TRBJ1-6, is DAGVTQSPTHLIKTRGQQVTLRCSPKSGHDTVSWYQQALGQGPQFIFQYYEEEERQRGNFPDRFSGHQFPNYSSELNVNALLLGDSALYLCASSPRDGIGPLHFGNGTRLTVT.

The V and J genes are TRBV14 and TRBJ2-2; 7 bases are a match to TRBD1. Germline CDR1 is SGHDN and CDR2 is FVKESK. J gave up 7 bases and V 5 bases, and 7 bases lay outside the gene matches. CDR3 length: 14 residues. CDR3 amino acids: CASSVRQGIGELFF. Here the CDR3 DNA reads TGTGCCAGCAGCGTACGACAGGGTATCGGGGAGCTGTTTTTT.

Note on this clone: At one boundary the junction diverges from the germline segment, which might be a read error. The CDR3: CAISEPGQGEGYTF. The CDR3 region has the DNA TGTGCCATCAGTGAACCGGGACAGGGAGAAGGCTACACCTTC. This chain joins TRBV6-1 and TRBJ1-2; TRBD1 aligns across 9 bases. Germline V gene lookup returns CDR1 MNHNS and CDR2 SASEGT. The CDR3 is made up of 14 amino acids.

The chain joins TRBV9 to TRBJ2-2; no clear D gene. The CDR3 extends over 16 amino acids. Per the germline V gene, CDR1 is SGDLS and CDR2 is YYNGEE. The V end was cut by 4 bases, the J end by 1 base, with 14 bases between. CDR3 DNA sequence: TGTGCCAGCAGCCCTAGTACAATTCAGAACACCGGGGAGCTGTTTTTT. Its protein is CASSPSTIQNTGELFF.

The chain has TRBV10-3 and TRBJ2-1, with TRBD2 matching over 14 bases. The germline CDR1 and CDR2 sequences are ENHRY and SYGVKD. The CDR3 is 14 amino acids. The junction had 1 base not matched to a gene; V was cut back by 3 bases and J by 9 bases. The CDR3 sequence is CAISEGTSGSEQFF. DNA for the CDR3: TGTGCCATCAGTGAAGGGACTAGCGGGAGTGAGCAGTTCTTC.

As for this clone: Other DNA sequences in this specimen translate into the identical CDR3. The chain combines TRBV9 with TRBJ1-2, with TRBD1 identical over 9 bases. V was pared by 1 base and J by 7 bases, with 8 bases of the junction left unmatched. The CDR3 length is 15 residues. Germline V lookup: CDR1 SGDLS, CDR2 YYNGEE. The DNA for the CDR3 is TGTGCCAGCAGCGTATCGCCGACAGGGGGTTTTGGCTACACCTTC. This translates into CASSVSPTGGFGYTF.

The chain is built from TRBV4-3 and TRBJ2-7; maybe TRBD2 (5 bases). The V gene lost 1 base and the J gene lost 2 bases, with 15 bases spanning the gap. Looked up from germline, CDR1 is LGHNA and CDR2 is YSLEER. The CDR3 loop spans 16 amino acids. The CDR3 sequence is CASSQASGQRTYEQYF. CDR3 DNA sequence: TGCGCCAGCAGCCAAGCTTCCGGGCAGCGGACCTACGAGCAGTACTTC.

The J gene is TRBJ1-1, the V gene TRBV5-4; D remains ambiguous. CDR1 is SGHNT, CDR2 YYREEE, per germline (reference sequence). This CDR3 is 15 amino acids long. V shed 0 bases and J shed 1 base, with 10 bases lying between them. The CDR3 region is CASSLGKGGNTEAFF. The CDR3 DNA reads TGTGCCAGCAGCTTGGGCAAGGGAGGGAACACTGAAGCTTTCTTT.

The rearrangement uses TRBV6-4 and TRBJ2-2, with D uncertain. Germline CDR1 MRHNA, CDR2 SNTAGT. The CDR3 consists of 13 residues. The V gene lost 2 bases and the J gene lost 2 bases, with 3 bases spanning the gap. This CDR3 reads CASSDENTGELFF. CDR3 nucleotides: TGTGCCAGCAGTGACGAAAACACCGGGGAGCTGTTTTTT.

The V gene is TRBV28, the J gene TRBJ2-1; D remains unclear. The germline V and J ends were trimmed by 4 bases and 4 bases, with 11 bases remaining between them. The CDR3 sequence is 14 residues long. In germline, CDR1 is MDHEN, CDR2 SYDVKM. The CDR3 DNA reads as TGTGCCAGCAGTTCCGCGACATTTTACAATGAGCAGTTCTTC. This sequence encodes CASSSATFYNEQFF.

This chain links TRBV19 with TRBJ1-1; tentative D call: TRBD1 (5 bases). In germline, CDR1 is LNHDA, CDR2 SQIVND (reference sequence). Between the trimmed V and J ends, which lost 5 bases and 5 bases, there was a span of 15 bases. The CDR3 sequence is 14 residues long. CDR3 amino acids: CASSRGTPGTEAFF. The CDR3 nucleotides read TGTGCCAGTAGTCGGGGCACCCCCGGGACTGAAGCTTTCTTT.

As concerns this clone: Different DNA sequences within this sample yield the same CDR3. The V gene is TRBV6-1, the J gene TRBJ2-1, with unresolved D. V lost 8 bases and J 0 bases, leaving 11 bases between the germline ends. CDR3 length: 14 residues. Germline CDR1 MNHNS, CDR2 SASEGT. The CDR3 sequence is CASPGQNSYNEQFF. DNA of the CDR3: TGTGCCAGCCCGGGCCAAAACTCCTACAATGAGCAGTTCTTC.

The V gene is TRBV11-2, the J gene TRBJ2-7; TRBD1 matches 7 bases. The germline CDR1 and CDR2 sequences are SGHAT and FQNNGV. The CDR3 consists of 15 residues. Germline trimming cut 5 bases from V and 5 bases from J; bases unmatched to any gene: 12. This CDR3 reads CASSRQGSMSHEQYF. In DNA, the CDR3 is TGTGCCAGCAGCCGACAGGGCTCTATGTCCCACGAGCAGTACTTC.

The chain carries TRBV4-1 and TRBJ2-5; 11 nucleotides line up with TRBD1. The J call is uncertain, as TRBJ2-7 better fits the DNA end. The germline V gene has CDR1 MGHRA and CDR2 YSYEKL. This CDR3 region has 16 residues. CDR3 bases: TGCGCCAGCAGCCAAGGGACAGGGGGCCCCATTTACGAGCAGTACTTC. This sequence encodes CASSQGTGGPIYEQYF.

The rearrangement joins TRBV9 to TRBJ2-5, with a possible D match to TRBD1 (5 bases). This CDR3 has 13 residues. The V end was cut by 0 bases, the J end by 5 bases, with 8 bases between. Germline loops: CDR1 SGDLS, CDR2 YYNGEE. DNA for the CDR3: TGTGCCAGCAGCGTAGGGGGCGTTGAGACCCAGTACTTC. It is translated as CASSVGGVETQYF.

This rearrangement joins TRBV11-2 to TRBJ2-1, with 10 bases lining up with TRBD2. Germline CDR1 SGHAT, CDR2 FQNNGV. The CDR3 has 16 residues. J lost 7 bases, V lost 3 bases, and 9 bases had no gene match. The CDR3 protein is CASSLILAGEKNEQFF. CDR3 sequence (DNA): TGTGCCAGCAGCTTGATTCTAGCGGGAGAGAAGAATGAGCAGTTCTTC. The full variable domain, with the rest looked up from reference TRBV11-2 and TRBJ2-1, is EAGVAQSPRYKIIEKRQSVAFWCNPISGHATLYWYQQILGQGPKLLIQFQNNGVVDDSQLPKDRFSAERLKGVDSTLKIQPAKLEDSAVYLCASSLILAGEKNEQFFGPGTRLTVL.

V and J are TRBV6-5 and TRBJ1-4; D gene ambiguous. Germline V gene sequence: CDR1 MNHEY, CDR2 SVGAGI. Trimming took off 6 bases at V and 8 bases at J, with 19 bases between the two ends. There are 15 residues in the CDR3. This chain's CDR3 is CASSVQSPGVEKLFF. The CDR3 DNA sequence: TGTGCCAGCAGCGTACAGTCCCCCGGGGTGGAAAAACTGTTTTTT.

DNA of the CDR3: TGTGCCAGCAGCCCCGGGACAGGGGGCTTTCAGCCCCAGCATTTT. Translating it yields CASSPGTGGFQPQHF. This chain uses TRBV5-4 with TRBJ1-5; 12 bases are shared with TRBD1. Germline CDR1 reads SGHNT; CDR2 reads YYREEE (reference sequence). The CDR3 is 15 amino acids. V lost 4 bases to trimming and J lost 6 bases; unmatched junction nucleotides: 5.

This clone was observed a few times. The rearrangement links TRBV19 to TRBJ1-1; 8 bases are a match to TRBD1. Germline V gene data show CDR1 as LNHDA and CDR2 as SQIVND (reference sequence). The CDR3 is 13 residues long. V lost 6 bases and J lost 5; bases outside the gene matches: 5. DNA of the CDR3: TGTGCCAGTAGAGGACAGGGAGGAACTGAAGCTTTCTTT. It is translated as CASRGQGGTEAFF.

The chain is built from TRBV21-1 and TRBJ2-3; the table names TRBD2, a call not compared with the DNA. TRBV21-1 is described as a pseudogene. This CDR3 is built from 18 residues. The CDR3 nucleotides read TGTGCCAGCAGCAATAGAGTCCAGCGGGAGGGCCGGACAGATACGCAGTATTTT. Translation gives CASSNRVQREGRTDTQYF.

V gene TRBV5-1 combines with J gene TRBJ2-5; TRBD1 matches at 8 bases. The CDR3 spans 14 residues. J lost 2 bases, V lost 5 bases, and 5 bases had no gene match. The V gene's germline CDR1 is SGHRS and CDR2 YFSETQ. The CDR3 DNA reads as TGCGCCAGCAGTTCGCGGACAGGGCAAGAGACCCAGTACTTC. As protein: CASSSRTGQETQYF.

In this sample, this clone turned up once. V usage is TRBV28 and J usage is TRBJ2-7; no clear D gene. V lost 11 bases and J lost 3, with 20 bases in between. There are 14 residues in the CDR3. Germline V gene data show CDR1 as MDHEN and CDR2 as SYDVKM. As DNA, the CDR3 is TGTGCCGCCCAGACCAATGGAAAAATCTACGAGCAGTACTTC. Translation gives CAAQTNGKIYEQYF.